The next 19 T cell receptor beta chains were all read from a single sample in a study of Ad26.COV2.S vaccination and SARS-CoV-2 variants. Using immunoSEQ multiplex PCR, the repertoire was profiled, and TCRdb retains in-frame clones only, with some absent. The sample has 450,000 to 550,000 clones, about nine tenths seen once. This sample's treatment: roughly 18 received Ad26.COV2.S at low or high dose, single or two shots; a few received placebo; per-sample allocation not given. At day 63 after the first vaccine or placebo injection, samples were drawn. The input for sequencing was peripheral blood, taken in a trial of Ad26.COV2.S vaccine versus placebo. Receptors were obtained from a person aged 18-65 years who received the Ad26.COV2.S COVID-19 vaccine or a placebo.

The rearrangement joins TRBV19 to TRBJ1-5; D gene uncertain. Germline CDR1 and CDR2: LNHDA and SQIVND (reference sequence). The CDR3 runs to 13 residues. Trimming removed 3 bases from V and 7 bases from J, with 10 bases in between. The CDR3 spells CASSMAFSQPQHF. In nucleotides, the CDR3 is TGTGCCAGTAGTATGGCATTTTCGCAGCCCCAGCATTTT. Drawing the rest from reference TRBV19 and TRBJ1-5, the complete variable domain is DGGITQSPKYLFRKEGQNVTLSCEQNLNHDAMYWYRQDPGQGLRLIYYSQIVNDFQKGDIAEGYSVSREKKESFPLTVTSAQKNPTAFYLCASSMAFSQPQHFGDGTRLSIL.

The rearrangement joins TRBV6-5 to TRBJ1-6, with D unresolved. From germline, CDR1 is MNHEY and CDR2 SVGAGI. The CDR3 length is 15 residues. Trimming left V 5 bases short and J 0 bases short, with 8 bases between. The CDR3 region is CASSTQSSYNSPLHF. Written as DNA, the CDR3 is TGTGCCAGCAGTACTCAGAGCTCCTATAATTCACCCCTCCACTTT.

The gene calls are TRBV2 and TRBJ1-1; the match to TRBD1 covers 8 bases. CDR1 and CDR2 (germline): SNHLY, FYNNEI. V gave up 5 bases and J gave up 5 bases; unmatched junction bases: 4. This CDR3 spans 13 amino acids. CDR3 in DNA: TGTGCCAGCAGTCGTCGACAGGGGACTGAAGCTTTCTTT. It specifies CASSRRQGTEAFF.

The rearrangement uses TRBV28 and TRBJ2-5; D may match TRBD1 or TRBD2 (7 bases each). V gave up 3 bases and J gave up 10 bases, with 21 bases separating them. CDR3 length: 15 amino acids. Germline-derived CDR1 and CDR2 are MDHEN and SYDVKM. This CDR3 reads CASSFGQGGSLDQYF. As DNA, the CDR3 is TGTGCCAGCAGTTTTGGCCAGGGGGGGAGCTTGGACCAGTACTTC. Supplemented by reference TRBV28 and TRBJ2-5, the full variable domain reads DVKVTQSSRYLVKRTGEKVFLECVQDMDHENMFWYRQDPGLGLRLIYFSYDVKMKEKGDIPEGYSVSREKKERFSLILESASTNQTSMYLCASSFGQGGSLDQYFGPGTRLLVL.

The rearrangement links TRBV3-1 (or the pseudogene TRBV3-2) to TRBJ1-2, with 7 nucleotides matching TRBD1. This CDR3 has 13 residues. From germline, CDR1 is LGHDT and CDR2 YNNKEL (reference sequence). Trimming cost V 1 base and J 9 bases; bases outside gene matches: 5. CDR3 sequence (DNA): TGTGCCAGCAGCCAAGTCTACAGGGGAAGCTACACCTTC. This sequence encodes CASSQVYRGSYTF.

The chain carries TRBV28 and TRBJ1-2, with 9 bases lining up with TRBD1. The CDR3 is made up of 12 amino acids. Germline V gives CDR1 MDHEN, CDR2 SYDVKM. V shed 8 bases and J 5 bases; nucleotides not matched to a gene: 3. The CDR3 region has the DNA TGTGCCAGCCTGGACAGGGGTTATGGCTACACCTTC. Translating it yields CASLDRGYGYTF.

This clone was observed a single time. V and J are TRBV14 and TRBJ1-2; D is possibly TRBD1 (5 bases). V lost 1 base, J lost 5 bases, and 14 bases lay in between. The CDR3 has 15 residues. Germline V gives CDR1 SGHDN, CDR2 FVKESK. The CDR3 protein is CASSQGGRRLYGYTF. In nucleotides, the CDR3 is TGTGCCAGCAGCCAAGGGGGCAGGCGGTTGTATGGCTACACCTTC.

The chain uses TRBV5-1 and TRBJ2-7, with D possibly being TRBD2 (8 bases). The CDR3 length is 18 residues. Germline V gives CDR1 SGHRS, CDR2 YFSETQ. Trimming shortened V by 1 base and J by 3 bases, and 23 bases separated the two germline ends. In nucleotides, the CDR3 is TGCGCCAGCAGCTTGACAGGGGTGAGTCAACTAGCGGACTACGAGCAGTACTTC. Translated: CASSLTGVSQLADYEQYF.

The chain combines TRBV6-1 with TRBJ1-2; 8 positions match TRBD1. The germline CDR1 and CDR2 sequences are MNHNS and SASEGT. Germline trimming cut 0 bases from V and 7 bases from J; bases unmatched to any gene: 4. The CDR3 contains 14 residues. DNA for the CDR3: TGTGCCAGCAGTGAAGCGCAGGGGGCGCTTGGCTACACCTTC. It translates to CASSEAQGALGYTF.

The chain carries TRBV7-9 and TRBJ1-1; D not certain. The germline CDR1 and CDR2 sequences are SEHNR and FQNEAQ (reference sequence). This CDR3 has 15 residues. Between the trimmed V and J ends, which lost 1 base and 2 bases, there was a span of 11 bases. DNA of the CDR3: TGTGCCAGCAGCTTAGACCAAACACCCAACACTGAAGCTTTCTTT. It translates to CASSLDQTPNTEAFF.

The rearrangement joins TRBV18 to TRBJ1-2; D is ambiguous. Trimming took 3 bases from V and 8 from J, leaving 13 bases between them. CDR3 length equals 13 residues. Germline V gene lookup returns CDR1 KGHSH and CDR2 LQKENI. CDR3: CASSPIETRGYTF. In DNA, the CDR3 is TGTGCCAGCTCACCGATCGAAACGAGAGGCTACACCTTC.

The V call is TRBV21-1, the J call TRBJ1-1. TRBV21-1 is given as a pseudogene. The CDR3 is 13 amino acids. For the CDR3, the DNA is TGTGCCAGCAGCAAAGCAGGGGGGACTGAAGCTTTCTTT. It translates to CASSKAGGTEAFF.

CDR3 sequence (DNA): TGCGCCAGCAGCCAAGTCGACTTAGTCTCCTACAATGAGCAGTTCTTC. It yields the protein CASSQVDLVSYNEQFF. The rearrangement uses TRBV4-1 and TRBJ2-1, with D unresolved. Trimming removed 1 base at V and 0 bases at J, with 10 bases between. CDR1 MGHRA and CDR2 YSYEKL come from the germline V gene. This CDR3 region has 16 residues.

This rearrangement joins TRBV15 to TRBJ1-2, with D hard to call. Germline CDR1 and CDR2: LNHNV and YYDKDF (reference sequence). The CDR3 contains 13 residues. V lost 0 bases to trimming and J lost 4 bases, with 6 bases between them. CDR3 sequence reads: CATSRDLPYGYTF. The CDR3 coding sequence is TGTGCCACCAGCAGAGATCTACCCTATGGCTACACCTTC.

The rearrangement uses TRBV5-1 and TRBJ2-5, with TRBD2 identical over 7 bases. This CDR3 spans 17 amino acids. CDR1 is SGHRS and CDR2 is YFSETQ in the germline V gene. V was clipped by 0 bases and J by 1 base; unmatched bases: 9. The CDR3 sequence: CASSLAGLAVIQETQYF. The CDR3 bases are TGCGCCAGCAGCTTGGCCGGGCTAGCGGTAATCCAAGAGACCCAGTACTTC.

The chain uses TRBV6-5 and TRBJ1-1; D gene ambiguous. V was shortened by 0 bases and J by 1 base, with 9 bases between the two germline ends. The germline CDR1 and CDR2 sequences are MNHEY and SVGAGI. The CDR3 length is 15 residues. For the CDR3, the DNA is TGTGCCAGCAGTTACTCGGCCAGTCAGAACACTGAAGCTTTCTTT. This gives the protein CASSYSASQNTEAFF.

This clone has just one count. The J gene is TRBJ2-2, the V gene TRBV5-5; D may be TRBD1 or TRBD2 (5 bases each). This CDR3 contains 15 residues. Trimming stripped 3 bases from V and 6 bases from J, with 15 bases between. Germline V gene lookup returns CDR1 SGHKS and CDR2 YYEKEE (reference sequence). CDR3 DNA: TGTGCCAGCAGCTCCCGGGACCAGCGTCCCGGGGAGCTGTTTTTT. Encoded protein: CASSSRDQRPGELFF.

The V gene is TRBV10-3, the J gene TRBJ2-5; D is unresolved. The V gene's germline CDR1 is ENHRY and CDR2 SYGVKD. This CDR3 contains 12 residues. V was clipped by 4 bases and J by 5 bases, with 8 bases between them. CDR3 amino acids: CAISGSRETQYF. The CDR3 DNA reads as TGTGCCATCAGTGGGTCCCGGGAGACCCAGTACTTC.

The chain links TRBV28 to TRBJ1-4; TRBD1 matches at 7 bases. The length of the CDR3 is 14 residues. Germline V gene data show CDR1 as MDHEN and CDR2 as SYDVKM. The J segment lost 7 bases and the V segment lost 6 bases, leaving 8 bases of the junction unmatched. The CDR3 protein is CASSSGTVPEKLFF. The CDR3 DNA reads TGTGCCAGCAGCTCGGGGACAGTGCCTGAAAAACTGTTTTTT.